The 6 T cell receptor beta chains listed next were all sequenced from one sample in a study of T cell changes during pregnancy in multiple sclerosis. Sequencing was performed with immunoSEQ multiplex PCR; in TCRdb, only in-frame clones are kept and a portion is missing. Altogether about 64,000 clones are present, 90% being singletons, with the ten largest covering about 2%. Sample: peripheral blood, taken in the second trimester of pregnancy. These receptor sequences come from a female donor in good health, enrolled as a control in a pregnancy study.

The gene calls are TRBV5-4 and TRBJ2-5, with TRBD2 matching 11 bases. The CDR3 has 15 amino acids. J lost 4 bases, V lost 5 bases, and 7 bases had no gene match. Germline CDR1 SGHNT, CDR2 YYREEE (reference sequence). This chain's CDR3 is CASSSIAGGGETQYF. The CDR3 DNA is TGTGCCAGCAGTTCGATAGCGGGAGGGGGAGAGACCCAGTACTTC.

The gene calls are TRBV2 and TRBJ1-2; TRBD1 might be the D (5 bases). The V and J ends lost 8 bases and 10 bases respectively, with 17 bases between them. The CDR3 is 12 residues long. CDR1 is SNHLY, CDR2 FYNNEI, per germline. CDR3 DNA sequence: TGTGCCAGCTTCGTGGGGCCCCAGTTCTACACCTTC. Translated, it gives CASFVGPQFYTF.

The genes are TRBV11-1 and TRBJ2-7; 8 bases are shared with TRBD2. Trimming cost V 7 bases and J 0 bases; bases outside gene matches: 5. Germline V lookup: CDR1 SGHAT, CDR2 FQDESV (reference sequence). The CDR3 is made up of 14 amino acids. The CDR3 nucleotides read TGTGCCAGCAAAGCGGGGGAAGACTCCTACGAGCAGTACTTC. This sequence encodes CASKAGEDSYEQYF. The whole variable domain, filled in from reference TRBV11-1 and TRBJ2-7, reads EAEVAQSPRYKITEKSQAVAFWCDPISGHATLYWYRQILGQGPELLVQFQDESVVDDSQLPKDRFSAERLKGVDSTLKIQPAELGDSAMYLCASKAGEDSYEQYFGPGTRLTVT.

The rearrangement joins TRBV9 to TRBJ2-1, with D unresolved. The CDR3 extends over 12 amino acids. V lost 2 bases and J 10 bases, leaving 10 bases between the germline ends. Germline CDR1 SGDLS, CDR2 YYNGEE. The CDR3 here is CASSVVTTEQFF. CDR3 DNA: TGTGCCAGCAGCGTTGTTACAACCGAGCAGTTCTTC.

The chain combines TRBV4-1 with TRBJ1-5; 9 bases line up with TRBD1. CDR3 size: 18 residues. Looked up from germline, CDR1 is MGHRA and CDR2 is YSYEKL. Germline trimming cut 1 base from V and 3 bases from J; bases unmatched to any gene: 10. The CDR3 DNA reads TGCGCCAGCAGCCAAGTACTTACCGGGACAGGGATCAATCAGCCCCAGCATTTT. Translated: CASSQVLTGTGINQPQHF.

The chain is built from TRBV14 and TRBJ2-7; 7 bases align to TRBD1. Trimming at V came to 1 base and at J to 2 bases, leaving 5 bases not matched to a gene. In germline, CDR1 is SGHDN, CDR2 FVKESK. This CDR3 is built from 15 residues. This CDR3 is CASSQGRTGPYEQYF. The CDR3 bases are TGTGCCAGCAGCCAAGGACGGACAGGTCCCTACGAGCAGTACTTC.